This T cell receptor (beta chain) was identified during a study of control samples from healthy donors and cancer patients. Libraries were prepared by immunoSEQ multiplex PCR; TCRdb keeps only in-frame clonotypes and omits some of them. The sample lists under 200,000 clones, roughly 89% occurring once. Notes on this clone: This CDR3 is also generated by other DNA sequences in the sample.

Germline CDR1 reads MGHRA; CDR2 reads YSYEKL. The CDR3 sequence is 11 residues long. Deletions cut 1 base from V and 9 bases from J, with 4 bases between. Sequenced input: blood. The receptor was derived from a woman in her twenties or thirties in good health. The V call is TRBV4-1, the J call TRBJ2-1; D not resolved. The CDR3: CASSQASEQFF. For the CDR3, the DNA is TGCGCCAGCAGCCAAGCGAGTGAGCAGTTCTTC.